The sequence of this T cell receptor beta chain was determined in a study of T cell responses to AZD1222 COVID-19 vaccine. Study-wide results and caveats: It should be noted that donors were predominantly white British and more often female, and clonal diversity was possibly underestimated. Among those given AZD1222, only 5 to 7 were seropositive at baseline.

Method: immunoSEQ multiplex PCR; TCRdb's copy keeps in-frame clones and lacks some. The data show more than 85,000 clones, about 94% seen once. For this clone: Its antigen is not identified.

Germline CDR1 is LGHNT and CDR2 is FRNRAP. This CDR3 is 15 amino acids long. Trimming took 8 bases from V and 0 from J, leaving 16 bases between them. Source: peripheral blood, taken 28 days after the second AZD1222 dose. This clonotype was sampled from an adult who received the AZD1222 COVID-19 vaccine. This chain connects TRBV12-5 to TRBJ1-1; D may be TRBD1 (6 bases). The CDR3 loop reads CASRPGTILNTEAFF. As DNA, the CDR3 is TGTGCTAGTCGTCCTGGGACAATTTTGAACACTGAAGCTTTCTTT.